The 29 T cell receptor beta chains listed next were all sequenced from one sample in a study of early T cells in non-severe SARS-CoV-2 infection. TCRdb passed the 5' RACE reads through MiXCR, listing each CDR3 protein once. In the table there are approximately 63,000 distinct CDR3 sequences, around 5.7% of which are singletons. This specimen consisted of whole blood, obtained at baseline. These TCRs come from an adult who was a healthcare worker with PCR-confirmed SARS-CoV-2 infection or an uninfected control (not recorded which).

This clonotype was recorded at least ten times. V and J are TRBV20-1 and TRBJ2-5; D unclear. Trimming cost V 6 bases and J 5 bases, with 13 bases left between them. CDR1 DFQATT and CDR2 SNEGSKA come from the germline V gene (reference sequence). The CDR3 is made up of 12 amino acids. CDR3 nucleotide sequence: TGCAGTGCGTCGCAACGTGGGGAGACCCAGTACTTC. The encoded protein is CSASQRGETQYF.

There are many counts of this clonotype. This CDR3 reads CASSYTGWGTEAFF. CDR3 bases: TGTGCCAGCAGTTACACGGGCTGGGGGACTGAAGCTTTCTTT. This chain uses TRBV6-6 with TRBJ1-1; D perhaps matches TRBD1 (5 bases). This CDR3 region has 14 residues. Trimming shortened V by 2 bases and J by 5 bases, and 12 bases separated the two germline ends. Germline V gene lookup returns CDR1 MNHNY and CDR2 SVGAGI (reference sequence).

The rearrangement joins TRBV5-1 to TRBJ2-7; D unclear. The CDR3 has 15 amino acids. V shed 0 bases and J shed 2 bases, with 12 bases lying between them. Germline-derived CDR1 and CDR2 are SGHRS and YFSETQ. CDR3 DNA: TGCGCCAGCAGCTTGGAGGCCAGTAGCACCTACGAGCAGTACTTC. Protein product: CASSLEASSTYEQYF. The full variable domain, completed using reference TRBV5-1 and TRBJ2-7, is KAGVTQTPRYLIKTRGQQVTLSCSPISGHRSVSWYQQTPGQGLQFLFEYFSETQRNKGNFPGRFSGRQFSNSRSEMNVSTLELGDSALYLCASSLEASSTYEQYFGPGTRLTVT.

The chain couples TRBV7-8 to TRBJ2-1; D tentatively fits TRBD1 or TRBD2 (6 bases each). CDR3 length equals 16 residues. The germline V gene encodes CDR1 SGHVS and CDR2 FQNEAQ. The germline V and J ends were trimmed by 2 bases and 5 bases, with 16 bases remaining between them. CDR3 amino acids: CASSLSGLTGDNEQFF. The CDR3 nucleotides are TGTGCCAGCAGCTTAAGCGGGCTGACAGGAGACAATGAGCAGTTCTTC. The whole variable domain, remainder taken from reference TRBV7-8 and TRBJ2-1, is GAGVSQSPRYKVAKRGQDVALRCDPISGHVSLFWYQQALGQGPEFLTYFQNEAQLDKSGLPSDRFFAERPEGSVSTLKIQRTQQEDSAVYLCASSLSGLTGDNEQFFGPGTRLTVL.

This clonotype came up a few times. The chain recombines TRBV28 with TRBJ2-7; 14 bases match TRBD2. This CDR3 has 18 amino acids. Germline CDR1 reads MDHEN; CDR2 reads SYDVKM. Germline trimming cut 0 bases from V and 4 bases from J; bases unmatched to any gene: 8. The CDR3 sequence is CASSLWTSGRARGYEQYF. Here the CDR3 DNA reads TGTGCCAGCAGTTTATGGACTAGCGGGAGGGCCCGAGGGTACGAGCAGTACTTC.

V and J are TRBV12-3 or TRBV12-4 and TRBJ1-4; D ambiguous. This CDR3 has 14 residues. V dropped 7 bases and J dropped 10 bases, with 19 bases sitting between them. CDR3 bases: TGTGCCAGCACCCCATCCGGGTTGGGAGGAAAACTGTTTTTT. It is translated as CASTPSGLGGKLFF.

This clonotype was seen at least ten times. J is TRBJ1-2 and V is TRBV15; no clear D gene. CDR1 and CDR2 (germline): LNHNV, YYDKDF (reference sequence). Trimming pared 1 base from V and 0 bases from J, leaving 21 bases between. This CDR3 contains 19 residues. Here the CDR3 reads CATSRGPIVDGKANYGYTF. CDR3 nucleotide sequence: TGTGCCACCAGCAGAGGACCTATCGTGGACGGTAAAGCTAACTATGGCTACACCTTC.

This clonotype appeared a few times. This chain joins TRBV2 and TRBJ2-6; TRBD1 aligns across 9 bases. This CDR3 is built from 17 residues. The V gene's germline CDR1 is SNHLY and CDR2 FYNNEI. V trimming: 7 bases; J trimming: 0 bases; junction bases outside the gene matches: 7. CDR3 amino acids: CASTGQGIYSGANVLTF. CDR3 coding DNA: TGTGCCAGCACGGGACAGGGAATTTACTCTGGGGCCAACGTCCTGACTTTC.

Turning to this clonotype: This sequence may be a read error, since a much larger clone differs from it by one base. The genes are TRBV12-3 or TRBV12-4 and TRBJ1-4; weak D call: TRBD1 (5 bases). CDR3 size: 14 residues. The CDR3 DNA reads TGTACCAGCACCCCGGGACGGGTTAATGAAAAACTGTTTTTT. As protein: CTSTPGRVNEKLFF.

This clonotype was counted ten times or more. V usage is TRBV27 and J usage is TRBJ1-6; no firm D call. Between the trimmed V and J ends, which lost 5 bases and 9 bases, there was a span of 11 bases. The CDR3 contains 13 residues. Germline loops: CDR1 MNHEY, CDR2 SMNVEV (reference sequence). The CDR3 loop is CASSPRGGSPLHF. In DNA form, the CDR3 reads TGTGCCAGCAGTCCCCGGGGTGGTTCACCCCTCCACTTT.

At least ten counts were recorded for this clonotype. The chain joins TRBV6-5 to TRBJ1-2; D might be TRBD1 (5 bases). CDR1 and CDR2 (germline): MNHEY, SVGAGI. Trimming left V 2 bases short and J 6 bases short, with 13 bases between. This CDR3 has 14 amino acids. Here the CDR3 reads CASSYQSGLDGYTF. CDR3 DNA sequence: TGTGCCAGCAGTTACCAGTCGGGACTAGATGGCTACACCTTC.

In its sample, this clonotype was seen a few times. The V and J genes are TRBV6-1 and TRBJ2-5; D unresolved. The length of the CDR3 is 14 residues. Germline V gene lookup returns CDR1 MNHNS and CDR2 SASEGT. V was shortened by 6 bases and J by 2 bases, with 13 bases between the two germline ends. The CDR3 DNA reads TGTGCCAGCAGCGAACAGCATGTTCAAGAGACCCAGTACTTC. This codes for CASSEQHVQETQYF.

This clonotype was seen a handful of times. This rearrangement joins TRBV4-2 to TRBJ2-5, with D uncertain. The V gene lost 2 bases and the J gene lost 3 bases, with 16 bases spanning the gap. CDR3 size: 16 residues. In germline, CDR1 is LGHNA, CDR2 YNFKEQ. The DNA of the CDR3 is TGTGCCAGCAGCCAATTGGTCGGGCAGGCCGAAGAGACCCAGTACTTC. Its protein product is CASSQLVGQAEETQYF.

There are many counts of this clonotype. This chain uses TRBV29-1 with TRBJ1-1; D call uncertain. This CDR3 is 11 amino acids long. The V end was cut by 7 bases, the J end by 0 bases, with 6 bases between. Germline CDR1 SQVTM, CDR2 ANQGSEA. The DNA for the CDR3 is TGCAGCGGGACCATGAACACTGAAGCTTTCTTT. It translates to CSGTMNTEAFF.

This clonotype was observed at least ten times. The rearrangement links TRBV7-8 to TRBJ2-3; a possible D gene is TRBD2 (6 bases). Germline CDR1 reads SGHVS; CDR2 reads FQNEAQ. CDR3 length: 15 residues. V lost 2 bases to trimming and J lost 0 bases, with 9 bases between them. CDR3 nucleotide sequence: TGTGCCAGCAGCTTATCAGGGACTAGCACAGATACGCAGTATTTT. Translation gives CASSLSGTSTDTQYF.

This clonotype was detected many times. The gene calls are TRBV29-1 and TRBJ2-2; maybe TRBD1 (5 bases). V was clipped by 5 bases and J by 6 bases, with 13 bases between them. The CDR3 spans 13 residues. CDR1 SQVTM and CDR2 ANQGSEA come from the germline V gene. The CDR3: CSVRWGVSGELFF. The DNA of the CDR3 is TGCAGCGTTCGGTGGGGCGTCTCCGGGGAGCTGTTTTTT.

This clonotype appeared many times. The CDR3 nucleotides read TGTGCCAGCAGGGTTAGCGGGAGCACAGATACGCAGTATTTT. This sequence encodes CASRVSGSTDTQYF. The genes are TRBV5-4 and TRBJ2-3; 7 positions match TRBD2. With 5 bases clipped from V and 0 bases from J, the junction kept 3 bases outside the gene matches. The germline CDR1 and CDR2 sequences are SGHNT and YYREEE (reference sequence). The CDR3 loop spans 14 amino acids.

This clonotype was seen ten or more times. The V and J genes are TRBV5-1 and TRBJ2-5; D unclear. Germline V CDR1 and CDR2: SGHRS, YFSETQ. CDR3 length: 14 residues. V lost 1 base and J 1 base, leaving 8 bases between the germline ends. CDR3 loop: CASSLTDFQETQYF. CDR3 DNA sequence: TGCGCCAGCAGCTTGACAGACTTCCAAGAGACCCAGTACTTC.

This clonotype has only a few counts. The chain carries TRBV29-1 and TRBJ1-1; TRBD1 agrees at 7 bases. J gave up 0 bases and V 6 bases, and 13 bases lay outside the gene matches. The CDR3 consists of 16 residues. Germline V CDR1 and CDR2: SQVTM, ANQGSEA. CDR3 nucleotide sequence: TGCAGCGTCCAAACGCACGGGACAGTCATGAACACTGAAGCTTTCTTT. This encodes CSVQTHGTVMNTEAFF.

The chain recombines TRBV6-1 with TRBJ2-7; 9 bases agree with TRBD1. Germline CDR1 MNHNS, CDR2 SASEGT. J was trimmed by 5 bases and V by 6 bases; bases with no gene match: 5. The CDR3 extends over 13 amino acids. CDR3 loop: CASSGTGLDEQYF. The CDR3 bases are TGTGCCAGCAGCGGGACAGGGCTTGACGAGCAGTACTTC.

In this sample, this clonotype turned up a few times. The CDR3 nucleotides are TGTGCCAGCAGTTACGCTTCAGGGAGTATCTACGAGCAGTACTTC. Residues: CASSYASGSIYEQYF. The chain joins TRBV6-2 or TRBV6-3 to TRBJ2-7; D tentatively fits TRBD1 or TRBD2 (5 bases each). The CDR3 runs to 15 residues. In germline, CDR1 is MNHEY, CDR2 SVGEGT. The V end lost 2 bases, the J end lost 3 bases, and 14 bases lay between the germline ends.

This clonotype was seen repeatedly, ten times or more. This chain uses TRBV6-5 with TRBJ1-2; TRBD1 is a possible D gene (5 bases). The CDR3 is made up of 13 amino acids. V lost 2 bases and J 7 bases, leaving 11 bases between the germline ends. Germline V CDR1 and CDR2: MNHEY, SVGAGI. The CDR3 reads CASSYGRGFGYTF. The CDR3 DNA reads as TGTGCCAGCAGTTACGGAAGGGGTTTTGGCTACACCTTC.

This clonotype occurred many times. The chain recombines TRBV7-2 with TRBJ2-2, with 7 positions matching TRBD2. The junction had 2 bases not matched to a gene; V was cut back by 4 bases and J by 0 bases. There are 15 residues in the CDR3. Germline loops: CDR1 SGHTA, CDR2 FQGNSA. Here the CDR3 DNA reads TGTGCCAGCAGCTCCGGACTAGCGAACACCGGGGAGCTGTTTTTT. Encoded protein: CASSSGLANTGELFF.

This chain connects TRBV20-1 to TRBJ1-1, with 8 positions matching TRBD1. V was clipped by 3 bases and J by 8 bases; unmatched bases: 2. CDR1 is DFQATT and CDR2 is SNEGSKA in the germline V gene (reference sequence). The CDR3 is made up of 11 amino acids. This CDR3 reads CSASRTGEAFF. As DNA, the CDR3 is TGCAGTGCTAGCCGGACAGGGGAAGCTTTCTTT.

In its sample, this clonotype was seen many times. This chain joins TRBV10-3 and TRBJ2-3; D is undetermined. Germline V gene data show CDR1 as ENHRY and CDR2 as SYGVKD. V was pared by 11 bases and J by 1 base, with 10 bases between. CDR3 length equals 12 residues. CDR3 residues: CALQSGTDTQYF. In DNA form, the CDR3 reads TGTGCCCTCCAGTCGGGCACAGATACGCAGTATTTT.

The V gene is TRBV18, the J gene TRBJ1-1; D gene ambiguous. This CDR3 is built from 14 residues. V was shortened by 4 bases and J by 1 base, with 10 bases between the two germline ends. CDR1 and CDR2 (germline): KGHSH, LQKENI. The CDR3 loop is CASSLVSQNTEAFF. CDR3 nucleotides: TGTGCCAGCTCACTAGTCAGCCAGAACACTGAAGCTTTCTTT.

The sample holds many counts of this clonotype. V is TRBV7-2 and J is TRBJ2-4, with D possibly being TRBD1 (6 bases). This CDR3 has 13 residues. Germline V lookup: CDR1 SGHTA, CDR2 FQGNSA. V was pared by 6 bases and J by 8 bases, with 14 bases between. CDR3 protein: CASRPGQFDIQYF. Written as DNA, the CDR3 is TGTGCCAGCAGGCCCGGACAGTTTGACATTCAGTACTTC.

This clonotype occurred many times. CDR3 coding DNA: TGTGCCAGCAGCTTGGGAGGGACCGGCGCCGGTGAAGCTTTCTTT. This translates into CASSLGGTGAGEAFF. V and J are TRBV7-3 and TRBJ1-1, with TRBD1 as a possible D gene (5 bases). CDR1 is SGHTA, CDR2 FQGTGA, per germline. Trimming pared 3 bases from V and 7 bases from J, leaving 18 bases between. CDR3 size: 15 residues. The full variable domain, its missing parts supplied by reference TRBV7-3 and TRBJ1-1, is GAGVSQTPSNKVTEKGKYVELRCDPISGHTALYWYRQSLGQGPEFLIYFQGTGAADDSGLPNDRFFAVRPEGSVSTLKIQRTERGDSAVYLCASSLGGTGAGEAFFGQGTRLTVV.

This clonotype was counted between two and nine times. The rearrangement links TRBV11-1 to TRBJ1-1, with D possibly TRBD1 on 6 matching bases. V dropped 7 bases and J dropped 4 bases, with 16 bases sitting between them. CDR1 is SGHAT and CDR2 is FQDESV in the germline V gene (reference sequence). This CDR3 has 14 residues. The CDR3 loop is CASTLSGGRTEAFF. The CDR3 bases are TGTGCCAGCACCCTATCGGGGGGCCGCACTGAAGCTTTCTTT.